This T cell receptor beta chain originates from a study of blood T cell repertoires in COVID-19. About the study: Italy, Spain and the United States were the sources of the convalescent and acute COVID-19 samples.

This table comes from immunoSEQ multiplex PCR, and its TCRdb copy is limited to in-frame clones, with some not included. The sample records fewer than 250,000 clones, about four fifths being singletons. The sample was peripheral blood. This clonotype originated in a man aged 45-65 years with active or convalescent COVID-19.

CDR3 region: CASRLPDRSNYGYTF. CDR3 in DNA: TGTGCCAGCAGACTTCCGGACAGGTCTAACTATGGCTACACCTTC. The rearrangement links TRBV6-5 to TRBJ1-2; TRBD1 matches at 7 bases. CDR1 is MNHEY and CDR2 is SVGAGI in the germline V gene. This CDR3 comprises 15 residues. V shed 6 bases and J 0 bases; nucleotides not matched to a gene: 7.